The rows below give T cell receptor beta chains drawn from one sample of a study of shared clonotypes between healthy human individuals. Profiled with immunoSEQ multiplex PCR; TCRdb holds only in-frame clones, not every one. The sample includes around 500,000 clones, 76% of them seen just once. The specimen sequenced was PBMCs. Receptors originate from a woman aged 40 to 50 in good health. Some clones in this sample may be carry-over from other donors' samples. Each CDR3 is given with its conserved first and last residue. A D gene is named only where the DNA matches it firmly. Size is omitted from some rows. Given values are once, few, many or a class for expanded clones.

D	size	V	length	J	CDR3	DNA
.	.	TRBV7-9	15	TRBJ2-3	CASSSGDLFTDTQYF	TGTGCCAGCAGCTCAGGGGATCTTTTCACAGATACGCAGTATTTT
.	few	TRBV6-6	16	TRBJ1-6	CASSYSRVSTGSPLHF	TGTGCCAGCAGTTACTCGAGAGTTTCCACGGGTTCACCCCTCCACTTT
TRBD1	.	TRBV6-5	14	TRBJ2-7	CASGDRGAGYEQYF	TGTGCCAGCGGCGACAGGGGCGCGGGGTACGAGCAGTACTTC
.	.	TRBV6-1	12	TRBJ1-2	CASSEQGHGYTF	TGTGCCAGCAGTGAACAGGGGCATGGCTACACCTTC
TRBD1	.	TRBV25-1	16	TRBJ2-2	CASSTLGQGDTGELFF	TGTGCCAGCAGTACCCTGGGACAGGGGGACACCGGGGAGCTGTTTTTT
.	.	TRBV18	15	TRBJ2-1	CASSPIPLDGNEQFF	TGTGCCAGCTCACCGATTCCCCTAGATGGGAATGAGCAGTTCTTC
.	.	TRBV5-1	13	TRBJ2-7	CASSFGLPYEQYF	TGCGCCAGCAGCTTCGGACTGCCGTACGAGCAGTACTTC
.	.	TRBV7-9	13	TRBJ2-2	CAGRASNTGELFF	TGTGCCGGTCGGGCCTCGAACACCGGGGAGCTGTTTTTT
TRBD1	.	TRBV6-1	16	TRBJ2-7	CASSVTTGTASYEQYF	TGTGCCAGCAGTGTGACGACCGGGACAGCTTCCTACGAGCAGTACTTC
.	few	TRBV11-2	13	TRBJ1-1	CASSLDRGDTAFF	TGTGCCAGCAGCTTAGATCGGGGGGATACGGCTTTCTTT
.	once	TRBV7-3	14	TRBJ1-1	CASSLGAENTEAFF	TGTGCCAGCAGCTTGGGGGCGGAGAACACTGAAGCTTTCTTT
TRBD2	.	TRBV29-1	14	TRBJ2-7	CSVQREADSSEQYF	TGCAGCGTTCAGCGGGAGGCCGATTCGAGCGAGCAGTACTTC
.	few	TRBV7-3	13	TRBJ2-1	CASSSTIGTQQFF	TGTGCCAGCAGCTCCACGATCGGGACGCAGCAGTTCTTC
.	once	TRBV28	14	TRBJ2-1	CASSPGETYNEQFF	TGTGCCAGCAGTCCGGGAGAGACCTACAATGAGCAGTTCTTC
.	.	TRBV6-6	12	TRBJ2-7	CASGTSGYEQYF	TGTGCCAGCGGTACGTCCGGCTACGAGCAGTACTTC
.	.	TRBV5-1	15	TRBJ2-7	CASTLGEGHLYEQYF	TGCGCCAGCACCCTGGGGGAAGGACACCTGTACGAGCAGTACTTC
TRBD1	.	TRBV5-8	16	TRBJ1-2	CASSLLRDRTYYGYTF	TGTGCCAGCAGCTTGCTCCGGGACAGAACGTACTATGGCTACACCTTC
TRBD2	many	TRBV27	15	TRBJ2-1	CASSYRREVPNEQFF	TGTGCCAGCAGTTACAGGCGGGAGGTTCCCAATGAGCAGTTCTTC
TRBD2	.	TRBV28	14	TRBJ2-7	CASRGTRGLYEQYF	TGTGCCAGCAGAGGGACTAGGGGTTTGTACGAGCAGTACTTC
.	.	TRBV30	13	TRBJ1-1	CAGSPDRRTEAFF	TGTGCCGGATCACCGGACCGGAGGACTGAAGCTTTCTTT
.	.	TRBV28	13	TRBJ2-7	CASSPSRSYEQYF	TGTGCCAGCAGTCCTTCTCGGTCCTACGAGCAGTACTTC
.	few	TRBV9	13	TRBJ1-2	CASSLPTGVGYTF	TGTGCCAGCAGCCTTCCAACAGGAGTGGGCTACACCTTC
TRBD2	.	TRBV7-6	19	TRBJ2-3	CASSSPGSGRATVADTQYF	TGTGCCAGCAGCTCGCCGGGTAGCGGGAGGGCCACGGTAGCAGATACGCAGTATTTT
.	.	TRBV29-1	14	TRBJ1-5	CSVVSVDPNQPQHF	TGCAGCGTTGTCAGCGTCGACCCCAATCAGCCCCAGCATTTT
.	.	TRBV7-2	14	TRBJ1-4	CASSLTFRGEKLFF	TGTGCCAGCAGCTTAACTTTTCGGGGAGAAAAACTGTTTTTT
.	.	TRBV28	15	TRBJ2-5	CASSLSGWRLGTQYF	TGTGCCAGCAGCCTAAGCGGGTGGAGATTGGGGACCCAGTACTTC
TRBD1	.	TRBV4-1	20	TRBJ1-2	CASSQDLISGQGWGNYGYTF	TGCGCCAGCAGCCAAGATCTAATTTCGGGACAGGGCTGGGGTAACTATGGCTACACCTTC
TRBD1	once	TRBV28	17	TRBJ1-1	CASSLASGTGGDTEAFF	TGTGCCAGCAGTTTAGCCTCCGGGACAGGTGGGGACACTGAAGCTTTCTTT
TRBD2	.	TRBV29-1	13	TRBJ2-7	CSVGSGSFVEQYF	TGCAGCGTTGGTAGCGGGAGCTTCGTCGAGCAGTACTTC
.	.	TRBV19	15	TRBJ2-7	CASSAGRGVLGEQYF	TGTGCCAGTAGTGCCGGGAGAGGGGTTCTAGGCGAGCAGTACTTC
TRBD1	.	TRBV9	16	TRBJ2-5	CASSVGGTGPQETQYF	TGTGCCAGCAGCGTAGGAGGGACAGGGCCACAAGAGACCCAGTACTTC
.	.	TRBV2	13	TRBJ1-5	CASSVSRDQPQHF	TGTGCCAGCTCCGTTTCCAGGGATCAGCCCCAGCATTTT
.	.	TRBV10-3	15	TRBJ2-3	CAISPSPPATDTQYF	TGTGCCATCAGCCCCTCCCCACCAGCCACAGATACGCAGTATTTT
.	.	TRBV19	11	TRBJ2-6	CASCRANVLTF	TGTGCCAGCTGCCGGGCCAACGTCCTGACTTTC
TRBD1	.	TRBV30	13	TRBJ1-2	CAWRTGVFYGYTF	TGTGCCTGGCGGACAGGGGTCTTCTATGGCTACACCTTC
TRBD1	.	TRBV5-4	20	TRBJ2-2	CASSPVPPGQGVGSTGELFF	TGTGCCAGCAGCCCCGTCCCCCCGGGACAGGGGGTGGGGTCCACCGGGGAGCTGTTTTTT
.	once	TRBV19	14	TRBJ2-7	CASSIYASSYEQYF	TGTGCCAGTAGTATTTATGCGAGCTCCTACGAGCAGTACTTC
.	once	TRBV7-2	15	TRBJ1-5	CASSPEGRGDQPQHF	TGTGCCAGCAGCCCCGAGGGTAGGGGCGATCAGCCCCAGCATTTT
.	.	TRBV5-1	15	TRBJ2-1	CASSLMPGDYNEQFF	TGCGCCAGCAGCTTGATGCCAGGGGACTACAATGAGCAGTTCTTC
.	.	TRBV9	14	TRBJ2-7	CASSPRDGSYEQYF	TGTGCCAGCAGCCCCCGGGACGGATCCTACGAGCAGTACTTC
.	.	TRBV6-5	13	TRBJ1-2	CASSYRTELGYTF	TGTGCCAGCAGTTACCGAACAGAACTTGGCTACACCTTC
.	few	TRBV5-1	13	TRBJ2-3	CASSLAGGDTQYF	TGCGCCAGCAGCTTGGCCGGGGGAGATACGCAGTATTTT
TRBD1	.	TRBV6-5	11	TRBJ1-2	CAAQGGAGYTF	TGTGCCGCCCAAGGGGGCGCGGGCTACACCTTC
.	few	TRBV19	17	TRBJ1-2	CASRASLEGTAGYGYTF	TGTGCCAGTAGGGCCTCACTGGAGGGCACAGCAGGCTATGGCTACACCTTC
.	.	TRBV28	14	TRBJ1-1	CASSRLRDGAEAFF	TGTGCCAGCAGCCGCCTCAGGGATGGAGCTGAAGCTTTCTTT
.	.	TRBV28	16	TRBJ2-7	CASSLPYPYIPYEQYF	TGTGCCAGCAGTTTACCCTACCCGTATATCCCCTACGAGCAGTACTTC
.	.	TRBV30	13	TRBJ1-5	CAWSSGGRQPQHF	TGTGCCTGGAGTAGTGGGGGAAGACAGCCCCAGCATTTT
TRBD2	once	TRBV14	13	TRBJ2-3	CASSPTTSAALYF	TGTGCCAGCAGCCCAACAACTAGCGCCGCCCTGTATTTT
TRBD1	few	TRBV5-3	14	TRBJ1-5	CASGTGGLNQPQHF	TGTGCCAGCGGGACAGGGGGCCTCAATCAGCCCCAGCATTTT
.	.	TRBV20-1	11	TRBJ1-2	CSAPLSAGYTF	TGCAGTGCGCCTCTGTCAGCGGGCTACACCTTC